This T cell receptor (beta chain) was found in a study of T cells after yellow fever vaccination. General study results and limits: Detected again after the booster were most primary-vaccination clones, at 95% to 96% CD4 and 88% CD8.

The study made its TCR cDNA through 5'RACE template switching. That step introduced a universal primer site along with UMIs. TCRdb reprocessed the 5' RACE reads via MiXCR and lists one record per CDR3 protein. The data show under 55,000 distinct CDR3 sequences, 6% to 8.5% seen once. The receptor's source is a young man who received the YFV17D yellow fever vaccine. Sequencing used CD8+ T cells not binding an NS4B(214-222) dextramer, sorted from PBMCs, obtained roughly 45 days after the first yellow fever vaccination.

The CDR3 region has the DNA TGTGCCAGTAGAAAGGGGTGGACTACTGGCAATGAGCAGTTCTTC. Its translation is CASRKGWTTGNEQFF. The chain joins TRBV19 to TRBJ2-1, with D perhaps matching TRBD2 (6 bases). The germline V gene has CDR1 LNHDA and CDR2 SQIVND (reference sequence). The V end lost 6 bases, the J end lost 6 bases, and 18 bases lay between the germline ends. CDR3 size: 15 residues.